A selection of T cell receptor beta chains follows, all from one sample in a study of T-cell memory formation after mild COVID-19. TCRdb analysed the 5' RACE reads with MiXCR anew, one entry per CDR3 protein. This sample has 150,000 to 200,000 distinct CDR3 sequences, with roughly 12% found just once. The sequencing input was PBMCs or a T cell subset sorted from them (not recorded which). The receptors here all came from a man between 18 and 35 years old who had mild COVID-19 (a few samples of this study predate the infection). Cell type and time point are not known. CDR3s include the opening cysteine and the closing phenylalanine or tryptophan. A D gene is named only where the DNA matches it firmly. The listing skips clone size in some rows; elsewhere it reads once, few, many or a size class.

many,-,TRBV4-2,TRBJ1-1,TGTGCCAGCAGCCACGTGTCCCTGATGAACACTGAAGCTTTCTTT,CASSHVSLMNTEAFF
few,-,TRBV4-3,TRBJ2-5,TGCGCCAGCAGCCCCCGAGTATCCCAAGAGACCCAGTACTTC,CASSPRVSQETQYF
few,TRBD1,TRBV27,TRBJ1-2,TGTGCCAGCCGCTCCACAGGGGGCCTTGGCTACACCTTC,CASRSTGGLGYTF
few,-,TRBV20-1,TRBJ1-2,TGCAGTGCTAGAGATAGTACGGGGCTTGGCTACACCTTC,CSARDSTGLGYTF
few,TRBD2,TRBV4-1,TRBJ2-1,TGCGCCAGCAGCCAAGAGGGGCGGGTGACTAGCAACTACAATGAGCAGTTCTTC,CASSQEGRVTSNYNEQFF
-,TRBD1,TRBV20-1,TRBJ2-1,TGCAGTGCTACCCCGGGACAGACCTACAATGAGCAGTTCTTC,CSATPGQTYNEQFF
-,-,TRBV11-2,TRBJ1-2,TGTGCCAGCAGCTCCAACCCGAACTATGGCTACACCTTC,CASSSNPNYGYTF
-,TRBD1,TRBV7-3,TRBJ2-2,TGTGCCAGCAGCTTAATGGGACAGGGGAATACCGGGGAGCTGTTTTTT,CASSLMGQGNTGELFF
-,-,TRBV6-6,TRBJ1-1,TGTGCCAGCAGTTACTCGGTCCGGAACACTGAAGCTTTCTTT,CASSYSVRNTEAFF
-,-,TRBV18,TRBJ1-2,TGTGCCAGCTCACCTGAACGGGATTATGGCTACACCTTC,CASSPERDYGYTF
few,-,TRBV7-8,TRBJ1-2,TGTGCCAGCAGCTTTTCGGGTCCGCGGTATGGCTACACCTTC,CASSFSGPRYGYTF
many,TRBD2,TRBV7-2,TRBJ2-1,TGTGCCACCATCCGGGGGGGGTTATTTCGCCATGAGCAGTTCTTC,CATIRGGLFRHEQFF
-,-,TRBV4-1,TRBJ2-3,TGCGCCAGCAGCCAAGAAAGCGTCCCATCCACAGATACGCAGTATTTT,CASSQESVPSTDTQYF
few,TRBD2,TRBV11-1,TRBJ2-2,TGTGCCAGCAGCGCCCGGGGGGACACCGGGGAGCTGTTTTTT,CASSARGDTGELFF
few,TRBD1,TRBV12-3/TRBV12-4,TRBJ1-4,TGTGCCAGCAGTTTAGGGATGACAGGGTTAGGCGAAAAACTGTTTTTT,CASSLGMTGLGEKLFF
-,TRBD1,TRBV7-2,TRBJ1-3,TGTGCCAGCAGCGCCGGGACAGGGGCCTTCTCTGGAAACACCATATATTTT,CASSAGTGAFSGNTIYF
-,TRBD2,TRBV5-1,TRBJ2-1,TGCGCCAGCAGCGCACGGACTAGCGGGGGGAATGAGCAGTTCTTC,CASSARTSGGNEQFF
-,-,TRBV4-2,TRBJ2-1,TGTGCCAGCACCCTGGGCGGGGACTCCTACAATGAGCAGTTCTTC,CASTLGGDSYNEQFF
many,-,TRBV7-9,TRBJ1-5,TGTGCCAGCAGCTTAGCGACAGGCAATCAGCCCCAGCATTTT,CASSLATGNQPQHF
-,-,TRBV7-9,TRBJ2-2,TGTGCCAGCAGCTCGTGGGGTACCGGGGAGCTGTTTTTT,CASSSWGTGELFF
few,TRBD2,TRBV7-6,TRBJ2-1,TGTGCCAGCAGCGTAGGACTAGCGGGGTCTAATGAGCAGTTCTTC,CASSVGLAGSNEQFF
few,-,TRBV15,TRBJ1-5,TGTGCCACCAGCAGATCCGGATTTTATCAGCCCCAGCATTTT,CATSRSGFYQPQHF
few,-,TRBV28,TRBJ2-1,TGTGCCAGCAGCACCGGGGCATACAATGAGCAGTTCTTC,CASSTGAYNEQFF
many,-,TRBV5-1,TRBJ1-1,TGCGCCAGCAGCTTTGGAGGGGCGGGCAACACTGAAGCTTTCTTT,CASSFGGAGNTEAFF
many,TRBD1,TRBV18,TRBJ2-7,TGTGCCAGCTCATCCGGGACAGGGAGCTACGAGCAGTACTTC,CASSSGTGSYEQYF
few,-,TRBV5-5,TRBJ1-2,TGTGCCAGCACCCCCTACCGGGGTGGCTACACCTTC,CASTPYRGGYTF
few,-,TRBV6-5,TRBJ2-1,TGTGCCAGCGCGCGGGACAGTGCCTACAATGAGCAGTTCTTC,CASARDSAYNEQFF
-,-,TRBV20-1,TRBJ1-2,TGCAGTGCTAGAGACCTGACCGGCGCCGGGGGCTACACCTTC,CSARDLTGAGGYTF
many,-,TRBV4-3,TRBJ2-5,TGCGCCAGCAGCCAAGACACGGGCTTTACAGAGACCCAGTACTTC,CASSQDTGFTETQYF
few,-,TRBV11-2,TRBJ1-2,TGTGCCACGGCCGCTAACTATGGCTACACCTTC,CATAANYGYTF
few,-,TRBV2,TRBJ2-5,TGTGCCAGCAGCTTACAGGGGAGGGGTAAGACCCAGTACTTC,CASSLQGRGKTQYF
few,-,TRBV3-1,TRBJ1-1,TGTGCCAGCAGCCCGACTTGGACAGTTGAAGCTTTCTTT,CASSPTWTVEAFF
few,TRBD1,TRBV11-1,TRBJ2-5,TGTGCCAGCAGCTCAGGGGTCGGCAGGGGGCTGGAGACCCAGTACTTC,CASSSGVGRGLETQYF
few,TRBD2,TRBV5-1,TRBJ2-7,TGCGCCACCCGGAGGAGCAGCGGGGGGACCTACGAGCAGTACTTC,CATRRSSGGTYEQYF
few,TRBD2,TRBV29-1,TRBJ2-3,TGCAGCGTTGCTAGCGGGGCGGCCACAGATACGCAGTATTTT,CSVASGAATDTQYF
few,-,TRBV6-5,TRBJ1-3,TGTGCCAGCAGTCCCGAGCGAGTGAGTGGAAACACCATATATTTT,CASSPERVSGNTIYF
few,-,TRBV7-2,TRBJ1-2,TGTGCCAGCAGCTCGGACAGATATGGCTACACCTTC,CASSSDRYGYTF
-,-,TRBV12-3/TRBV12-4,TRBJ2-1,TGTGCCAGCAGTTTAGGACGACCCGGCTCCTACAATGAGCAGTTCTTC,CASSLGRPGSYNEQFF
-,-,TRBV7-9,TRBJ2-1,TGTGCCAGCAGCTTAGGATGGCAGGGGAGGGATGAGCAGTTCTTC,CASSLGWQGRDEQFF
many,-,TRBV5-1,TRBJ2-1,TGCGCCAGCAGCTTTGAGGGCCCCCTGGGAAATGAGCAGTTCTTC,CASSFEGPLGNEQFF
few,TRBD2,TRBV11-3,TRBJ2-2,TGTGCCAGCAGCGCAAACGGGGGGTTATACACCGGGGAGCTGTTTTTT,CASSANGGLYTGELFF
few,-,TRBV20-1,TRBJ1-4,TGCAGTGCTAGTCTAAGGGATGAAAAACTGTTTTTT,CSASLRDEKLFF
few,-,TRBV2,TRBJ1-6,TGTGCCAGCAGTGAAGCGACAGCAAATTCACCCCTCCACTTT,CASSEATANSPLHF
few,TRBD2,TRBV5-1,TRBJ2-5,TGCGCCAGCAGCCGACTAGCGGGGGCACAAGAGACCCAGTACTTC,CASSRLAGAQETQYF
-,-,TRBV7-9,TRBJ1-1,TGTGCCAGCAGCGGCCGGACAGTGAACACTGAAGCTTTCTTT,CASSGRTVNTEAFF
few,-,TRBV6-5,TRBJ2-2,TGTGCCAGCAGTTACAGGGGTGTAGACACCGGGGAGCTGTTTTTT,CASSYRGVDTGELFF
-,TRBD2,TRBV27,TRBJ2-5,TGTGCCAGCAGTCCTCTGACTAGCGGCGCAGAGACCCAGTACTTC,CASSPLTSGAETQYF
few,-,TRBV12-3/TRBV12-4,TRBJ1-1,TGTGCCAGCAGTTTGAACAGGGCAGACACTGAAGCTTTCTTT,CASSLNRADTEAFF
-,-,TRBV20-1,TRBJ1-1,TGCAGTGCTAGAGGGCCGTTGAGGAACACTGAAGCTTTCTTT,CSARGPLRNTEAFF
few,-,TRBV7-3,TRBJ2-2,TGTGCCAGCAGCTTACCTACTCACACCGGGGAGCTGTTTTTT,CASSLPTHTGELFF
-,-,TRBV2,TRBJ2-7,TGTGCCAGCAGCGGAGGGGCCTACGAGCAGTACTTC,CASSGGAYEQYF
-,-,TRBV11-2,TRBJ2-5,TGTGCCAGCAGCCAATGGGAGGGGGGCCGAGAGACCCAGTACTTC,CASSQWEGGRETQYF
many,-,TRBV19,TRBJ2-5,TGTGCCAGTAGTATGACGGTTATCCAAGAGACCCAGTACTTC,CASSMTVIQETQYF
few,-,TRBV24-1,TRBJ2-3,TGTGCCACCAGTGACCTGAGCGGCGGCACAGATACGCAGTATTTT,CATSDLSGGTDTQYF
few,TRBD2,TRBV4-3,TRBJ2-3,TGCGCCAGCAGCCAAGAGAGAGGACTAGCGGCCTTAGATACGCAGTATTTT,CASSQERGLAALDTQYF
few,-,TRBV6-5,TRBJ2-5,TGTGCCAGCAGTTGGACGGCCAACCAAGAGACCCAGTACTTC,CASSWTANQETQYF
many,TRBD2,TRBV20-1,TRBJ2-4,TGCAGTGCTAGAGTAATAGCGGGGGGGCCTACCAAAAACATTCAGTACTTC,CSARVIAGGPTKNIQYF